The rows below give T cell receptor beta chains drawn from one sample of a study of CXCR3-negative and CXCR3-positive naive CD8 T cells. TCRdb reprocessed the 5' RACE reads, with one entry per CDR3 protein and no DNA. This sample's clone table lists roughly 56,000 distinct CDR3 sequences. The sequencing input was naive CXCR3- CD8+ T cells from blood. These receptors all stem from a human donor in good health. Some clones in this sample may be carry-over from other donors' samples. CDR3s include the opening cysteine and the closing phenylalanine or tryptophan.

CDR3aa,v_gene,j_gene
CASSSAGTGTWSYEQYF,TRBV7-9,TRBJ2-7
CASRQGNTEAFF,TRBV27,TRBJ1-1
CASSRTDPYNEQFF,TRBV6-1,TRBJ2-1
CASSDRDIANYGYTF,TRBV6-6,TRBJ1-2
CASSVGRVGSYEQYF,TRBV9,TRBJ2-7
CASSFGGAIYNEQFF,TRBV12-3/TRBV12-4,TRBJ2-1
CASSQDGQGGTEAFF,TRBV4-3,TRBJ1-1
CATSRVGGMETQYF,TRBV15,TRBJ2-5
CASSETGSYEQYF,TRBV9,TRBJ2-7
CASSPDSELGGTQYF,TRBV2,TRBJ2-5
CASSLTGAGNTIYF,TRBV5-1,TRBJ1-3
CASSLKSSHWTGGGDEQYF,TRBV27,TRBJ2-7
CASRPVGDVNSPLHF,TRBV28,TRBJ1-6
CATSEGTGDYEQYF,TRBV24-1,TRBJ2-7
CASSPGQGVQETQYF,TRBV12-3/TRBV12-4,TRBJ2-5
CASSSALGGRNGPNTGELFF,TRBV7-9,TRBJ2-2
CASRPGGASSYNEQFF,TRBV5-1,TRBJ2-1
CAWSVLVEQFF,TRBV30,TRBJ2-1
CSARDRETQYF,TRBV20-1,TRBJ2-5
CASSLVETGGGEQYF,TRBV7-8,TRBJ2-7
CSVEIVRERGPMNTEAFF,TRBV29-1,TRBJ1-1
CSVEEGGTGNQPQHF,TRBV29-1,TRBJ1-5
CASSAGTGVEAFF,TRBV19,TRBJ1-1
CASSDYNSPLHF,TRBV7-9,TRBJ1-6
CASSQTSGGADSYEQYF,TRBV3-1,TRBJ2-7
CASSQGHYCEQYF,TRBV14,TRBJ2-7
CASSSGTSGTDTQYF,TRBV7-3,TRBJ2-3
CASSHGLDSSYNEQFF,TRBV4-3,TRBJ2-1
CASRLRSSYNSPLHF,TRBV10-1,TRBJ1-6
CASSPTEGLYGYTF,TRBV7-9,TRBJ1-2
CASSPGLAGGNTGELFF,TRBV6-5,TRBJ2-2
CSVRPGQAFNTEAFF,TRBV29-1,TRBJ1-1
CASSYPGDTEAFF,TRBV6-2/TRBV6-3,TRBJ1-1
CASSPPTAANEQFF,TRBV12-3/TRBV12-4,TRBJ2-1
CASRQGTGKGYTF,TRBV27,TRBJ1-2
CASSRAGDTEAFF,TRBV5-1,TRBJ1-1
CASSLGQNEQFF,TRBV7-9,TRBJ2-1
CAISDGDTVGEQYF,TRBV10-3,TRBJ2-7
CASSLWTGRGYGYTF,TRBV5-6,TRBJ1-2
CASSTTGTRMMETQYF,TRBV28,TRBJ2-5
CASSQDHGDGNEQFF,TRBV3-1,TRBJ2-1
CSARDPTGQGQKLGEQFF,TRBV20-1,TRBJ2-1
CASSLDPREQFF,TRBV7-9,TRBJ2-1
CASNRGEKDTQYF,TRBV7-9,TRBJ2-3
CASTSTGSEQYF,TRBV5-1,TRBJ2-7
CAISEEGHLSGANVLTF,TRBV10-3,TRBJ2-6
CASSYSTEQFF,TRBV6-5,TRBJ2-1
CSARGGHEQFF,TRBV20-1,TRBJ2-1
CASSFRQTSNQPQHF,TRBV28,TRBJ1-5
CASSRGLGGGLQNEQFF,TRBV4-1,TRBJ2-1
CASSSWTGYSNQPQHF,TRBV5-6,TRBJ1-5
CSVEDGTGVSMAYEQYF,TRBV29-1,TRBJ2-7
CASSSVRGEGPDGYTF,TRBV7-9,TRBJ1-2
CASSPSGRTDNTGELFF,TRBV9,TRBJ2-2
CATSGRLAGGPGYEQFF,TRBV15,TRBJ2-1
CASSLYRDATVEAFF,TRBV4-3,TRBJ1-1
CASSLGTSEAFF,TRBV12-3/TRBV12-4,TRBJ1-1
CASSLTSGGYEQFF,TRBV27,TRBJ2-1
CASSPGGIGVADTQYF,TRBV27,TRBJ2-3
CASSPGTGLGETQYF,TRBV28,TRBJ2-5